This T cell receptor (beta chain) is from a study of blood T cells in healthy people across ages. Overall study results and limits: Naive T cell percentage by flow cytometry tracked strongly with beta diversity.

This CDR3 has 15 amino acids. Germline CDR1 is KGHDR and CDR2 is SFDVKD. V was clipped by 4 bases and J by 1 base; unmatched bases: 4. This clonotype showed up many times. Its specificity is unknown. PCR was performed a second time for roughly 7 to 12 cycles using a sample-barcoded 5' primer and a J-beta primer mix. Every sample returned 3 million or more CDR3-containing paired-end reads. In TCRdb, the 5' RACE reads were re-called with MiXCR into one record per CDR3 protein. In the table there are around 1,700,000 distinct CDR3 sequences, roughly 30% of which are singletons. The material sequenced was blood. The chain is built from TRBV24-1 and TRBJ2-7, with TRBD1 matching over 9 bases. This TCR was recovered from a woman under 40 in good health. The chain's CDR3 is CATSEAGQGSYEQYF. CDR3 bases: TGTGCCACCAGTGAGGCGGGACAGGGTTCCTACGAGCAGTACTTC.